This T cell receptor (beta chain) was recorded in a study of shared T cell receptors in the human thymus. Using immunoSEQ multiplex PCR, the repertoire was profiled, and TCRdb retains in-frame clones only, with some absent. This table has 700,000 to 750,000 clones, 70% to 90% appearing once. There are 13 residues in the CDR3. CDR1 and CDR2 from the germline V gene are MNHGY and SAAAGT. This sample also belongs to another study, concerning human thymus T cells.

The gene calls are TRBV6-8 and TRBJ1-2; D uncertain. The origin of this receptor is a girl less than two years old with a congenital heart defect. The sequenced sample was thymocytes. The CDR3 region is CAGLEGWDYGYTF. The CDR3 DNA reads TGTGCGGGGTTGGAGGGATGGGACTATGGCTACACCTTC.